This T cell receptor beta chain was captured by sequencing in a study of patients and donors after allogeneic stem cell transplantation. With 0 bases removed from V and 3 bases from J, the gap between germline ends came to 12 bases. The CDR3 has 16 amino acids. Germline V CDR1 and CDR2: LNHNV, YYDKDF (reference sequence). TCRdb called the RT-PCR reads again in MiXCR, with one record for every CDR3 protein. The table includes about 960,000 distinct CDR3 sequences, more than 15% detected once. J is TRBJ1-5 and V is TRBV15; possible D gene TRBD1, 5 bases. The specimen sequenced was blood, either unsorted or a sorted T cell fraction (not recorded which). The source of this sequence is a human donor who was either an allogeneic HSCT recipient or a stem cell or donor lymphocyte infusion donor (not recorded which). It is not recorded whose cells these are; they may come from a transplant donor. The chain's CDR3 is CATSRDLQGSNQPQHF. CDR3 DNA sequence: TGTGCCACCAGCAGAGATCTCCAGGGCTCCAATCAGCCCCAGCATTTT.